This paragraph reports one T cell receptor (beta chain). This specimen belongs to a study of blood T cells in healthy people across ages. Study details: Template switching captured about one barcoded beta molecule per two T cells.

A second PCR of about 6 to 11 cycles used a sample-barcoded 5' primer and a J-beta primer mix. TCRdb fed the 5' RACE reads into MiXCR, producing one record per CDR3 protein. The profile covers roughly 860,000 distinct CDR3 sequences, with 60% to 80% appearing a single time and 28% taken by the ten largest. Material: blood. The source is a man between 25 and 39 years old in good health.

CDR3 protein: CASSSLQGEYEQYF. The DNA of the CDR3 is TGTGCCAGCAGCTCCTTACAAGGGGAATACGAGCAGTACTTC. The chain employs TRBV28 and TRBJ2-7; TRBD1 might be the D (5 bases). CDR3 length equals 14 residues. Germline assignment: CDR1 MDHEN and CDR2 SYDVKM. V lost 6 bases, J lost 4 bases, and 16 bases lay in between.